This TCR beta chain was identified during a study of blood T cell repertoires in COVID-19. Across the whole study: Samples representing acute and convalescent COVID-19 were sourced from the United States, Italy and Spain.

The repertoire was sequenced with immunoSEQ multiplex PCR; TCRdb's copy has only in-frame clones and lacks some. The top ten hold over 1.1% of the sample, which has 250,000 to 350,000 clones, about 81% seen once. The CDR3 is 13 amino acids. CDR1 is LNHDA, CDR2 SQIVND, per germline (reference sequence). V shed 8 bases and J shed 4 bases, with 12 bases lying between them. Seattle patients were enrolled during active infection and followed longitudinally. The receptor was isolated from a human donor with COVID-19, enrolled during active disease. The donor label of this sample is uncertain. Material: peripheral blood. The rearrangement joins TRBV19 to TRBJ1-5, with TRBD1 as a possible D gene (6 bases). CDR3 residues: CASSERGNQPQHF. In DNA form, the CDR3 reads TGTGCCAGTTCAGAGAGGGGGAATCAGCCCCAGCATTTT.